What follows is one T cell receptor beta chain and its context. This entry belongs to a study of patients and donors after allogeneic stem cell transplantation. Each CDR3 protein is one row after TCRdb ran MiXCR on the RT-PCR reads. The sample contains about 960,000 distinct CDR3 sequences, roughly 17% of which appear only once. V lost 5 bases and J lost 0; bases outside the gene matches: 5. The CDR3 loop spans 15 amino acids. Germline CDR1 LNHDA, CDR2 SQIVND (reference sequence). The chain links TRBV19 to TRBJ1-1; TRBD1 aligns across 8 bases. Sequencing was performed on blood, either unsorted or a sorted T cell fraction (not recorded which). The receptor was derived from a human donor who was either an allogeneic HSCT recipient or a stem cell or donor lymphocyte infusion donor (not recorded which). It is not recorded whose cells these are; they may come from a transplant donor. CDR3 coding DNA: TGTGCCAGTAGTGGACAGGGAGAAATGAACACTGAAGCTTTCTTT. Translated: CASSGQGEMNTEAFF.